This section outlines one T cell receptor beta chain sequence together with its context. This entry comes from a study of human T cells and chemical hapten exposure. The CDR3 length is 15 residues. Germline CDR1 and CDR2: SGHTA and FQGNSA. V lost 5 bases and J lost 2; bases outside the gene matches: 9. The time point denotes: patch test 3, about 24 weeks after DPC sensitization. As for treatment: therapeutic diphenylcyclopropenone sensitization with weekly scalp DPC. Ahead of applying each patch test, blood was sampled. The authors' processing: From about 20,000 to 690,000 TCRs were found per sample, with a median of roughly 89,000. TCRdb processed the RACE reads anew with MiXCR; each CDR3 protein has one entry. TCRdb's processing, not the study's, gives the V and J calls here. The sample holds approximately 71,000 distinct CDR3 sequences, over 8.5% seen once.

The V gene is TRBV7-2, the J gene TRBJ2-7; 7 bases agree with TRBD1. The sequence was collected from a woman between 50 and 59 years old with alopecia areata. Some clones in this sample may be carry-over from other donors' samples. Source: whole blood, taken in connection with sensitization to the hapten diphenylcyclopropenone (DPC). CDR3 nucleotide sequence: TGTGCCAGCAGCCGGACCGGGACAGTAACCTACGAGCAGTACTTC. Its protein is CASSRTGTVTYEQYF.